Each of the 16 T cell receptor beta chains below was sequenced from the same sample in a study of T cell responses to AZD1222 COVID-19 vaccine. The data were produced by immunoSEQ multiplex PCR, yet TCRdb's version contains in-frame clones alone and is incomplete. The sample has under 300,000 clones; 85% to 95% are singletons. This sample comprised peripheral blood, obtained on day 0 of AZD1222 vaccination. The source is an adult in good health.

The genes are TRBV3-1 (or the pseudogene TRBV3-2) and TRBJ1-1; D is unclear. The CDR3 spans 15 residues. Trimming took off 1 base at V and 1 base at J, with 10 bases between the two ends. Germline V gene data show CDR1 as LGHDT and CDR2 as YNNKEL (reference sequence). The CDR3: CASSQGGSGNTEAFF. DNA for the CDR3: TGTGCCAGCAGCCAAGGGGGTTCGGGGAACACTGAAGCTTTCTTT.

V and J are TRBV29-1 and TRBJ2-1; TRBD1 is a possible D gene (6 bases). With 7 bases removed from V and 6 bases from J, the gap between germline ends came to 25 bases. Germline V lookup: CDR1 SQVTM, CDR2 ANQGSEA. This CDR3 is built from 16 residues. This CDR3 is CSAKPFRTVYPNEQFF. CDR3 bases: TGCAGCGCCAAACCATTTCGGACAGTATACCCCAATGAGCAGTTCTTC.

This chain links TRBV6-2 or TRBV6-3 with TRBJ1-2; no reliable D call. Trimming took off 5 bases at V and 8 bases at J, with 15 bases between the two ends. Germline loops: CDR1 MNHEY, CDR2 SVGEGT. The CDR3 consists of 13 residues. CDR3 amino acids: CASSTPVLRGYTF. The CDR3 bases are TGTGCCAGCAGTACCCCAGTGTTAAGGGGCTACACCTTC.

The genes are TRBV20-1 and TRBJ1-3; D not certain. V lost 3 bases and J 0 bases, leaving 9 bases between the germline ends. CDR1 and CDR2 from the germline V gene are DFQATT and SNEGSKA (reference sequence). This CDR3 contains 14 residues. CDR3 sequence: CSASRAISGNTIYF. The CDR3 DNA follows: TGCAGTGCTAGTCGAGCAATCTCTGGAAACACCATATATTTT.

The chain uses TRBV7-2 and TRBJ1-2; D is undetermined. Germline values: CDR1 SGHTA, CDR2 FQGNSA. V was pared by 2 bases and J by 4 bases, with 8 bases between. The CDR3 covers 13 residues. CDR3 bases: TGTGCCAGCAGCTTATTCGCTAGCTATGGCTACACCTTC. It specifies CASSLFASYGYTF.

Only one count was recorded for this clone. The chain combines TRBV2 with TRBJ2-3; D may be TRBD2 (7 bases). This CDR3 has 14 amino acids. V lost 11 bases to trimming and J lost 6 bases, with 21 bases between them. CDR1 is SNHLY and CDR2 is FYNNEI in the germline V gene. The CDR3 region is CASSFAGAADTQYF. CDR3 nucleotides: TGTGCCTCTAGCTTCGCGGGGGCCGCGGATACGCAGTATTTT.

The V and J genes are TRBV6-4 and TRBJ1-1; D uncertain. Trimming cost V 5 bases and J 1 base, with 14 bases left between them. CDR3 length: 15 residues. CDR1 is MRHNA and CDR2 is SNTAGT in the germline V gene. The CDR3 DNA reads TGTGCCAGCAGTCCGGCCTTTCCTACGAACACTGAAGCTTTCTTT. Amino acid sequence: CASSPAFPTNTEAFF.

This clone has a handful of counts. The genes are TRBV19 and TRBJ1-6, with 9 bases aligning to TRBD1. Germline values: CDR1 LNHDA, CDR2 SQIVND (reference sequence). The CDR3 consists of 15 residues. V lost 9 bases, J lost 6 bases, and 9 bases stayed unmatched. The CDR3 spells CASRTGELGNSPLHF. CDR3 DNA: TGTGCCAGCAGGACAGGGGAATTGGGTAATTCACCCCTCCACTTT.

J is TRBJ1-2 and V is TRBV7-9; perhaps TRBD1 as D (5 bases). With 7 bases removed from V and 7 bases from J, the gap between germline ends came to 10 bases. The CDR3 length is 11 residues. CDR1 and CDR2 from the germline V gene are SEHNR and FQNEAQ (reference sequence). The CDR3, as DNA: TGTGCCAGCACCGCCGGGGGTGGCTACACCTTC. This translates into CASTAGGGYTF.

V and J are TRBV9 and TRBJ2-7; 8 nucleotides agree with TRBD1. V lost 3 bases, J lost 4 bases, and 9 bases stayed unmatched. The germline V gene has CDR1 SGDLS and CDR2 YYNGEE. The CDR3 extends over 15 amino acids. This CDR3 is CASSAGTGGAYEQYF. As DNA, the CDR3 is TGTGCCAGCAGCGCCGGGACAGGTGGAGCATACGAGCAGTACTTC. Variable domain in full (rest from reference TRBV9 and TRBJ2-7): DSGVTQTPKHLITATGQRVTLRCSPRSGDLSVYWYQQSLDQGLQFLIQYYNGEERAKGNILERFSAQQFPDLHSELNLSSLELGDSALYFCASSAGTGGAYEQYFGPGTRLTVT.

The chain joins TRBV2 to TRBJ1-1, with unresolved D. V was shortened by 6 bases and J by 6 bases, with 8 bases between the two germline ends. Germline CDR1 and CDR2: SNHLY and FYNNEI. The CDR3 is made up of 11 amino acids. Here the CDR3 reads CASSPNSEAFF. The CDR3 nucleotides read TGTGCCAGCAGCCCAAATTCTGAAGCTTTCTTT.

This clone occurred once. The V gene is TRBV5-5, the J gene TRBJ2-3; D may be TRBD1 or TRBD2 (6 bases each). CDR3 length: 15 amino acids. Germline V lookup: CDR1 SGHKS, CDR2 YYEKEE (reference sequence). V lost 2 bases and J lost 2, with 12 bases in between. CDR3 nucleotide sequence: TGTGCCAGCAGCTTAGGGGGGTTCCCCACAGATACGCAGTATTTT. Translating it yields CASSLGGFPTDTQYF.

The chain is built from TRBV18 and TRBJ1-6; 9 bases map to TRBD1. Trimming cost V 3 bases and J 7 bases; bases outside gene matches: 4. The germline V gene encodes CDR1 KGHSH and CDR2 LQKENI. CDR3 length: 15 residues. The CDR3 region has the DNA TGTGCCAGCTCACCTCTCGGGACAGGGAATTCACCCCTCCACTTT. Translating gives CASSPLGTGNSPLHF.

The gene calls are TRBV3-1 (or the pseudogene TRBV3-2) and TRBJ1-1; D may be TRBD1 (5 bases). CDR1 LGHDT and CDR2 YNNKEL come from the germline V gene (reference sequence). This CDR3 is 14 amino acids long. Trimming cost V 1 base and J 2 bases, with 8 bases left between them. In nucleotides, the CDR3 is TGTGCCAGCAGCCAAGTAGGGGTCAACACTGAAGCTTTCTTT. This gives the protein CASSQVGVNTEAFF.

V and J are TRBV19 and TRBJ1-3; D is undetermined. Trimming took 2 bases from V and 0 from J, leaving 11 bases between them. CDR1 is LNHDA, CDR2 SQIVND, per germline (reference sequence). The CDR3 totals 16 residues. In DNA, the CDR3 is TGTGCCAGTAGTATAATGGCAGCCGGCTCTGGAAACACCATATATTTT. This gives the protein CASSIMAAGSGNTIYF.

The chain carries TRBV6-6 and TRBJ1-1, with TRBD1 matching 7 bases. The CDR3 runs to 15 residues. J lost 4 bases, V lost 5 bases, and 10 bases had no gene match. CDR1 MNHNY and CDR2 SVGAGI come from the germline V gene (reference sequence). CDR3: CASSHRGPRGTEAFF. Written as DNA, the CDR3 is TGTGCCAGCAGTCACAGGGGCCCCAGGGGCACTGAAGCTTTCTTT.